This TCR beta chain came from a study of blood T cell repertoires in COVID-19 (dated by TCRdb to about 2020). About the investigation overall: Samples from collaborators originated in the United States, Italy and Spain and spanned both the acute and convalescent phases of COVID-19. The prospective study material was composed of cDNA or gDNA derived from T cells, B-cell-depleted T cells, or PBMCs. Subjects who had been exposed to COVID-19, were actively infected with it, or had recovered from it provided the deeply sampled blood TCRbeta repertoires that made up the dataset. The repertoires were released in a freely available public database intended as a resource for research on the immune response to SARS-CoV-2. Samples came from the ongoing ImmuneRACE study (first 160 participants) plus 1,254 subjects from 6 global collaborators. The sample metadata nearly always contained a de-identified subject ID, COVID-19 status, age in years and sex. Where available, HLA class I and class II types were obtained from metadata supplied by the sample provider rather than from assay-based typing. The research as a whole found: The quantity of clinical and demographic metadata differed by source and by participant and was supplied without curation.

TCRbeta CDR3 regions were amplified from genomic DNA using the immunoSEQ Assay, a bias-controlled multiplex PCR. On the authors' methods: Nucleated cell counts per sample were estimated from amplification of reference gene primers within the assay. To quantify the absolute abundance of each unique TCRbeta CDR3 rearrangement, sequence reads were collapsed and filtered. For each sample, productive Simpson clonality was calculated as the square root of Simpson's diversity index across productive rearrangements. TCRdb provides this immuneACCESS table in a form limited to in-frame rearrangements. Some clones are lacking; in checked studies, under half of them reflect an unresolved V gene, and why the rest are absent is not known. For V, J and clone size, that table is used; D and trimming come from the DNA. Present in this sample are approximately 500,000 clones, roughly 88% of which were seen just once. Of the sample, less than 2% is held by the ten largest clones.

Participants in the prospective study were aged roughly 18 to 90 years, lived in under 30 United States geographic areas, and enrolled through a virtual design. In the prospective study, participants were assigned to cohorts based on the clinical history participants reported in a screening survey and a study questionnaire. Recovered participants in ImmuneRACE Cohort 3 were defined as having two consecutive negative NP/OP PCR tests, clearance from a healthcare professional, or resolution of symptoms. Mobile phlebotomists in the prospective study collected whole blood, serum and a nasopharyngeal or oropharyngeal swab from every participant. Over a roughly 2-month period, participants in the prospective study had the option of providing additional blood draws and questionnaires. Before DNA extraction, blood samples from the prospective study were shipped at room temperature or frozen. Its CDR3 holds 17 amino acids, cysteine through phenylalanine. Of all the DNA, just the CDR3 is kept, 51 bases in frame from base 1. V sheds 7 bases and J sheds 5 bases, leaving 26 bases between their ends. CDR1 and CDR2 are drawn from the germline V gene (reference sequence): LNHDA, SQIVND.

In regard to this clone: Its specific antigen is unknown. No quality values exist for individual bases; no much larger clone is one base distant.

The origin of this receptor is a woman aged 40 to 49 who had recovered from COVID-19. The V and J segments used are TRBV19 and TRBJ2-5; the D gene is perhaps TRBD2, on 6 matching bases. Sequenced sample: PBMCs or T cells enriched from blood (not recorded which). The base sequence is TGTGCCAGTAAGCGGGCTACTGGGTCAGGGAGTTATGAGACCCAGTACTTC. This is translated as CASKRATGSGSYETQYF.